This paragraph reports one T cell receptor beta chain. These data come from a study of blood T cell repertoires in COVID-19. Some clones are missing from TCRdb's copy, which holds only in-frame ones; the method was immunoSEQ multiplex PCR. The table shows over 250,000 clones, with more than 75% occurring only once. Germline V gene sequence: CDR1 GTSNPN, CDR2 SVGIG (reference sequence). Trimming removed 5 bases from V and 2 bases from J; junction bases left unmatched: 8. The CDR3 is 14 residues long. The genes are TRBV30 and TRBJ1-1, with 7 bases aligning to TRBD1. Material: PBMCs or T cells enriched from blood (not recorded which). This receptor was identified in a woman in her thirties who had recovered from COVID-19. The CDR3 loop is CAWDRDRSNTEAFF. The CDR3 DNA is TGTGCCTGGGACCGGGACAGATCAAACACTGAAGCTTTCTTT. The whole variable domain, remainder taken from reference TRBV30 and TRBJ1-1, is SQTIHQWPATLVQPVGSPLSLECTVEGTSNPNLYWYRQAAGRGLQLLFYSVGIGQISSEVPQNLSASRPQDRQFILSSKKLLLSDSGFYLCAWDRDRSNTEAFFGQGTRLTVV.